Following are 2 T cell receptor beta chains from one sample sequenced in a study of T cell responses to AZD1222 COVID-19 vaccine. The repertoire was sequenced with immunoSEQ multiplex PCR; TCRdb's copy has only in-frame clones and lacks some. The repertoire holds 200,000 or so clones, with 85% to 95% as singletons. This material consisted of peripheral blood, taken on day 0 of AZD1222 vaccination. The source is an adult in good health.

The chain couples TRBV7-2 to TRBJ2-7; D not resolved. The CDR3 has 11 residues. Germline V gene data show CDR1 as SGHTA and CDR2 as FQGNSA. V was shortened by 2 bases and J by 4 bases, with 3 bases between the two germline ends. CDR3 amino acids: CASSLRYEQYF. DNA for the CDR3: TGTGCCAGCAGCTTACGATACGAGCAGTACTTC.

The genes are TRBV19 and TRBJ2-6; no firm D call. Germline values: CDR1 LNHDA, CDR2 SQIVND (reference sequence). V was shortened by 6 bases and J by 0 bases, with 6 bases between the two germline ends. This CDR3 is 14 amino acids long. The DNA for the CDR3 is TGTGCCAGTAGGCCAGCCTCTGGGGCCAACGTCCTGACTTTC. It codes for CASRPASGANVLTF.